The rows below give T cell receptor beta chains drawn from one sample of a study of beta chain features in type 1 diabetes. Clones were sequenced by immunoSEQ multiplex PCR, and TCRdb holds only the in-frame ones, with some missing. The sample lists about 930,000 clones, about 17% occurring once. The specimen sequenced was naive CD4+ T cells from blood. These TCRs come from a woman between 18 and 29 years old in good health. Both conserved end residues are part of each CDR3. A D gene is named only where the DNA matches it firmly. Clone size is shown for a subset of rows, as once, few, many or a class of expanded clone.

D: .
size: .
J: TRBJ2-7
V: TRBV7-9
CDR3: CASSLASRYEQYF
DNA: TGTGCCAGCAGCTTAGCGAGCAGGTACGAGCAGTACTTC

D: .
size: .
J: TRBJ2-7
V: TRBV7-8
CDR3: CASSSYRSEQYF
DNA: TGTGCCAGCAGCTCCTACAGGTCCGAGCAGTACTTC

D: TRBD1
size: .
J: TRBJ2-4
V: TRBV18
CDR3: CASSRTDRVDIQYF
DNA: TGTGCCAGCTCAAGAACCGACAGGGTTGACATTCAGTACTTC

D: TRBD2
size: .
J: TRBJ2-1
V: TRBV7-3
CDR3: CASSSSGSNEQFF
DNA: TGTGCCAGCAGCTCGAGCGGGAGTAATGAGCAGTTCTTC

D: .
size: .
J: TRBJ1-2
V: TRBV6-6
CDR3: CASSTGFGYTF
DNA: TGTGCCAGCAGTACGGGATTCGGCTACACCTTC

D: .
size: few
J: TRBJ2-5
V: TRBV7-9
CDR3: CASSQRFGVDTQYF
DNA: TGTGCCAGCAGTCAACGGTTTGGGGTAGATACCCAGTACTTC

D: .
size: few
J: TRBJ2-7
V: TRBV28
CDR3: CASSSSGTPSYEQYF
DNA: TGTGCCAGCAGTTCGTCCGGGACTCCATCCTACGAGCAGTACTTC

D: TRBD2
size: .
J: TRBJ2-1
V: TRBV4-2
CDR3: CASSRTSGSLSPTYNEQFF
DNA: TGTGCCAGCAGCCGGACTAGCGGGAGCCTCAGCCCAACCTACAATGAGCAGTTCTTC

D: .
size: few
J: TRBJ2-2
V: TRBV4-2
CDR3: CASSQDRNRAFTGELFF
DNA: TGTGCCAGCAGCCAAGATCGCAACAGGGCCTTCACCGGGGAGCTGTTTTTT

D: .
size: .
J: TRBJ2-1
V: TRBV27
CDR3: CASSLGPSSYNEQFF
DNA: TGTGCCAGCAGTCTCGGGCCTAGCTCCTACAATGAGCAGTTCTTC

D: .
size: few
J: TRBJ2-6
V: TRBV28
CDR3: CASSVGGGSGANVLTF
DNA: TGTGCCAGCAGCGTTGGGGGCGGCTCTGGGGCCAACGTCCTGACTTTC

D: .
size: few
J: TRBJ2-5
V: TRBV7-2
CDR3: CASSLVHGETQYF
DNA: TGTGCCAGCAGCTTAGTCCATGGGGAGACCCAGTACTTC

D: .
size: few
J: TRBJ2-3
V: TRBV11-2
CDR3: CASSLGQGGTDTQYF
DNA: TGTGCCAGCAGCTTGGGGCAGGGAGGCACAGATACGCAGTATTTT

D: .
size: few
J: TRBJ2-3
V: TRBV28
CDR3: CASSRNIVGTDTQYF
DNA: TGTGCCAGCAGCCGGAACATAGTAGGCACAGATACGCAGTATTTT

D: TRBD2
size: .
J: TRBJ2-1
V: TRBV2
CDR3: CASRRLGLAGGPTYNEQFF
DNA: TGTGCCAGCAGACGCCTGGGGCTAGCGGGAGGGCCCACGTACAATGAGCAGTTCTTC

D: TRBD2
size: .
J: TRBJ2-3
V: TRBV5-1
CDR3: CASSSPGAGGRTDTQYF
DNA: TGCGCCAGCAGCTCCCCGGGAGCGGGAGGAAGGACAGATACGCAGTATTTT

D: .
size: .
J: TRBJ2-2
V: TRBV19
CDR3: CATSPGTGELFF
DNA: TGTGCCACTAGTCCGGGGACCGGGGAGCTGTTTTTT

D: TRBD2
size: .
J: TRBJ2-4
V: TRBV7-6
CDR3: CASSPGLTENIQYF
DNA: TGTGCCAGCAGCCCGGGACTAACCGAAAACATTCAGTACTTC

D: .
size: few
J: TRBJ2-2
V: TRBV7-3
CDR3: CASSLGYGIRGELFF
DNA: TGTGCCAGCAGCTTAGGCTATGGGATCCGCGGGGAGCTGTTTTTT

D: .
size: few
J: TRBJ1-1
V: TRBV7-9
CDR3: CASSLTDHRAFF
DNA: TGTGCCAGCAGCCTAACGGACCACCGAGCTTTCTTT